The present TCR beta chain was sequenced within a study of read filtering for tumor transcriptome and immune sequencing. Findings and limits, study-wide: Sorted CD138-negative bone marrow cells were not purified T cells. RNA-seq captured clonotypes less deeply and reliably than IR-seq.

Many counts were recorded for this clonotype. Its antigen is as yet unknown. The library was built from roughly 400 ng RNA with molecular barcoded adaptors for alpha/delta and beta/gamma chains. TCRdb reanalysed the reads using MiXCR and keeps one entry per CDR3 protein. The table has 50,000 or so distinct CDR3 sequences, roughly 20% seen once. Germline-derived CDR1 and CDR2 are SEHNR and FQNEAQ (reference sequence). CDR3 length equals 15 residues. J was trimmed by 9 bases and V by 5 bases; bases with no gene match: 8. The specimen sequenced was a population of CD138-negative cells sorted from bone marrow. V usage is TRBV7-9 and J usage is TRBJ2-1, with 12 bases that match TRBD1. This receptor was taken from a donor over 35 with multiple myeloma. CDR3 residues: CASSRGTGGGGEQFF. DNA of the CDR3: TGTGCCAGCAGCCGTGGGACAGGGGGCGGGGGTGAGCAGTTCTTC. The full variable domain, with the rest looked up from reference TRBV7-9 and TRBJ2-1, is DTGVSQNPRHKITKRGQNVTFRCDPISEHNRLYWYRQTLGQGPEFLTYFQNEAQLEKSRLLSDRFSAERPKGSFSTLEIQRTEQGDSAMYLCASSRGTGGGGEQFFGPGTRLTVL.